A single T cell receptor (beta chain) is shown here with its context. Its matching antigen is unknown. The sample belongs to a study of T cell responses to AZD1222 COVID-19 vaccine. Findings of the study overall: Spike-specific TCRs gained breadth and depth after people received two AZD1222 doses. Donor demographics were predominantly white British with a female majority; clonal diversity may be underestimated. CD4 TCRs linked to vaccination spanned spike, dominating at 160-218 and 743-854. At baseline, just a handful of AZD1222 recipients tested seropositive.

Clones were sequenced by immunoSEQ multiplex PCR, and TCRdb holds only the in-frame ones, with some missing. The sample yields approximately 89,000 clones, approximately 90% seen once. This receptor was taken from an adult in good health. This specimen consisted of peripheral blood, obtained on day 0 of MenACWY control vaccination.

The CDR3 region is CASRSETSGYNEQFF. The DNA of the CDR3 is TGCGCCAGCCGAAGCGAGACTAGCGGATACAATGAGCAGTTCTTC. The chain uses TRBV5-1 and TRBJ2-1; 9 positions match TRBD2. The CDR3 sequence is 15 residues long. V shed 7 bases, J shed 4 bases, and the junction held 9 bases outside the gene matches. Looked up from germline, CDR1 is SGHRS and CDR2 is YFSETQ.